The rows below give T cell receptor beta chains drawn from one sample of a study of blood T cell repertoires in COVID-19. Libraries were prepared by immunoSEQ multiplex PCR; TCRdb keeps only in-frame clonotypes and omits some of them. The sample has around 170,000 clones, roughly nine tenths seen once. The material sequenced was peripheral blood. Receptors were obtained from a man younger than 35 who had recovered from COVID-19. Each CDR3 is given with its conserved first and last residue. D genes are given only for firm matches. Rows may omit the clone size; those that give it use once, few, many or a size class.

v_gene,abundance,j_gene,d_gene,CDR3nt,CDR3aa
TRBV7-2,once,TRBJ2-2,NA,TGTGCCAGCAGCTTGGCGGGATACACCGGGGAGCTGTTTTTT,CASSLAGYTGELFF
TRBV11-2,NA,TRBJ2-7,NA,TGTGCCAGCAGCTTAGTAGGGGGTTCCTACGAGCAGTACTTC,CASSLVGGSYEQYF
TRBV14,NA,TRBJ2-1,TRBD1,TGTGCCAGCAGCCAAGATTTGACAGGGGCACGCCGGAATGAGCAGTTCTTC,CASSQDLTGARRNEQFF
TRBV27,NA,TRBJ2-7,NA,TGTGCCAGCAGTTTAAGCAGGGGACCCTACGAGCAGTACTTC,CASSLSRGPYEQYF
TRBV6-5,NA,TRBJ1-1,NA,TGTGCCAGCAGTTACAGCGGTTCTGAAGCTTTCTTT,CASSYSGSEAFF
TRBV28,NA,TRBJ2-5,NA,TGTGCCAGCAGAGAGGGGCAGGGGGGAGCCGGGAGCAACACCCAGTACTTC,CASREGQGGAGSNTQYF
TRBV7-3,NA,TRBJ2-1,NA,TGTGCCAGCAGAACGGACAGTTCGGGCAATGAGCAGTTCTTC,CASRTDSSGNEQFF
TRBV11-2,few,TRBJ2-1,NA,TGTGCCAGCAGCCCCTTACAGGTTTCCAGCAATGAGCAGTTCTTC,CASSPLQVSSNEQFF
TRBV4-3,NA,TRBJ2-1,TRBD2,TGCGCCAGCAGCCAAGATGAGCGGGAAATCAATGAGCAGTTCTTC,CASSQDEREINEQFF
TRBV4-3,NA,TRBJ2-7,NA,TGCGCCAGCAGCCAAGCTTCTTTCTCCTACGAGCAGTACTTC,CASSQASFSYEQYF
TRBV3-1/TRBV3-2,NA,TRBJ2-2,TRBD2,TGTGCCAGCAGGGGACTAGCGGGAGAGAGATTGAACACCGGGGAGCTGTTTTTT,CASRGLAGERLNTGELFF
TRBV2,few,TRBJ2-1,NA,TGTGCCAGCAGTGACGGCTCCTACAATGAGCAGTTCTTC,CASSDGSYNEQFF
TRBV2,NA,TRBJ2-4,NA,TGTGCCAGCAGATTAGACAGACGATCTATTCAGTACTTC,CASRLDRRSIQYF
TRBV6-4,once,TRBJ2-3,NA,TGTGCCAGCAGTTACGAGGTTTTGGATACGCAGTATTTT,CASSYEVLDTQYF
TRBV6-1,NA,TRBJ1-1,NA,TGTGCCAGTCGGACTCGAACCGTCACTGAAGCTTTCTTT,CASRTRTVTEAFF
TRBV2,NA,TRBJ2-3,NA,TGTGCCAGCAGTGCCCGGCAGACTAGCACAGATACGCAGTATTTT,CASSARQTSTDTQYF
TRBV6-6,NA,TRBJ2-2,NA,TGTGCCAGCAGTTACTCGGGGGCCTGGAACACCGGGGAGCTGTTTTTT,CASSYSGAWNTGELFF
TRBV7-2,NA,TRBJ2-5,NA,TGTGCCAGCAGCGCGGACTACCAAGAGACCCAGTACTTC,CASSADYQETQYF
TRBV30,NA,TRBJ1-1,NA,TGTGCCTGGAGCCCCACTCGCGAAGCTTTCTTT,CAWSPTREAFF
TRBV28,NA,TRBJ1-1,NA,TGTGCCAGCAGGGGACACGTGAACACTGAAGCTTTCTTT,CASRGHVNTEAFF
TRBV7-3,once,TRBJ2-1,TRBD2,TGTGCCAGCAGCTTAAACGGGAGGGTGACTCACAATGAGCAGTTCTTC,CASSLNGRVTHNEQFF
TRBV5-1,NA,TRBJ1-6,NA,TGCGCCAGCAGCTTGGGCAGGGATCCGAGCTCCTATAATTCACCCCTCCACTTT,CASSLGRDPSSYNSPLHF
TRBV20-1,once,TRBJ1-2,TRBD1,TGCAGTGCTAGTTCTCTCGGACAGGGGGCCGGGGGCTACACCTTC,CSASSLGQGAGGYTF
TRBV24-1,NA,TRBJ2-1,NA,TGTGCCACCAGTGATTTGTCTCGGAGTAAAAATGAGCAGTTCTTC,CATSDLSRSKNEQFF
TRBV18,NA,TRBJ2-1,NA,TGTGCCAGCTCACCACTTACGGATGAGCAGTTCTTC,CASSPLTDEQFF
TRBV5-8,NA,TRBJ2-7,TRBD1,TGTGCCAGCAGCTTGGGGCGACAGGGGACCTACGAGCAGTACTTC,CASSLGRQGTYEQYF
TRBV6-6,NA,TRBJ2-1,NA,TGTGCCAGCAGTAAGGGACTCGACTACAATGAGCAGTTCTTC,CASSKGLDYNEQFF
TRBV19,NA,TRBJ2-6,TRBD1,TGTGCCAGTAGTGGGGGCAGGGGGAGATCTGGGGCCAACGTCCTGACTTTC,CASSGGRGRSGANVLTF
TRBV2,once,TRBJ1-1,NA,TGTGCCAGCAAGAGGACAGTCGACACTGAAGCTTTCTTT,CASKRTVDTEAFF
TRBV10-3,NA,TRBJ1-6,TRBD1,TGTGCCATCGGAAGAGGACAGGGGGATAATTCACCCCTCCACTTT,CAIGRGQGDNSPLHF
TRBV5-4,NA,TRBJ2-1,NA,TGTGCCAGCAGCCCTGACTTCCCGTCCTACAATGAGCAGTTCTTC,CASSPDFPSYNEQFF
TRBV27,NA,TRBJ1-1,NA,TGTGCCAGCAGGGGGGAGGGGATGAAAACTGAAGCTTTCTTT,CASRGEGMKTEAFF
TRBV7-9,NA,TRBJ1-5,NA,TGTGCCAGCAGCTTAGATGGGCTGGGTCAGCCCCAGCATTTT,CASSLDGLGQPQHF
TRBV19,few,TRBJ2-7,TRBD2,TGTGCCAGTAGGAAATCTGGACTAGTCGATAACGAGCAGTACTTC,CASRKSGLVDNEQYF
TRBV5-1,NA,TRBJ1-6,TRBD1,TGCGCCAGCAGCTTCGAGACAGGGGATTCACCCCTCCACTTT,CASSFETGDSPLHF
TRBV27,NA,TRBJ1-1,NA,TGTGCCAGCAGTTTATCCCCCAGGGTGGAAGCTTTCTTT,CASSLSPRVEAFF
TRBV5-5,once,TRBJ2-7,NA,TGTGCCAGCAGCTTGAGGGGGAATCCCTACGAGCAGTACTTC,CASSLRGNPYEQYF
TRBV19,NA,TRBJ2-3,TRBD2,TGTGCCAGCCATTCCGGGACTAGTTCAAATACGCAGTATTTT,CASHSGTSSNTQYF
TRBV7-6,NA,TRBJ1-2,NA,TGTGCCAGCGGGGGGAGGGGCAACTATGGCTACACCTTC,CASGGRGNYGYTF
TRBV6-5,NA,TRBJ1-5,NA,TGTGCCAGCAGTAACAGGATCAATCAGCCCCAGCATTTT,CASSNRINQPQHF
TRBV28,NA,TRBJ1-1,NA,TGTGCCAGCAGGAGACAGAAGAACACTGAAGCTTTCTTT,CASRRQKNTEAFF
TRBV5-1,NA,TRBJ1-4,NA,TGCGCCACCTCACCCGGGGGATCAGCAACTAATGAAAAACTGTTTTTT,CATSPGGSATNEKLFF
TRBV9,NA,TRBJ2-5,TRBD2,TGTGCCAGCAGCGGGGGGACTAGCGGGATCCAAGAGACCCAGTACTTC,CASSGGTSGIQETQYF
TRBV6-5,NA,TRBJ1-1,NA,TGTGCCAGCAGTTACTCCGGGAGCCCAATGAACACTGAAGCTTTCTTT,CASSYSGSPMNTEAFF
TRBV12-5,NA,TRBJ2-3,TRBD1,TGTGCTAGTTCGCGGGACAGGGTCACAGATACGCAGTATTTT,CASSRDRVTDTQYF
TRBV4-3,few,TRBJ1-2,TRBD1,TGCGCCAGCAGCCAAGGGAGGGGGACAGGGGTTGCTAACTATGGCTACACCTTC,CASSQGRGTGVANYGYTF
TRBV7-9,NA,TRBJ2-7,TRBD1,TGTGCCAGCAGCTGGGGGACAGGCGCCTCCTACGAGCAGTACTTC,CASSWGTGASYEQYF
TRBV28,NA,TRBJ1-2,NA,TGTGCCAGCAGTTTAGGCCGACAGCTCTATGGCTACACCTTC,CASSLGRQLYGYTF